The sequence of this TCR beta chain was determined in a study of T cell responses to AZD1222 COVID-19 vaccine. Study results and limitations: White British people made up most donors, females outnumbered males, and clonal diversity was possibly underestimated.

TCRdb's copy holds only in-frame clones and misses some; the assay was immunoSEQ multiplex PCR. The sample lists more than 140,000 clones, about 90% occurring once. The germline V gene encodes CDR1 SGHRS and CDR2 YFSETQ. Trimming left V 0 bases short and J 2 bases short, with 13 bases between. The length of the CDR3 is 16 residues. Remarks on this clone: The antigen remains undetermined.

J is TRBJ2-3 and V is TRBV5-1, with D perhaps TRBD1 (6 bases). This clonotype originated in an adult in good health. The sample was peripheral blood, taken on day 0 of AZD1222 vaccination. CDR3 nucleotide sequence: TGCGCCAGCAGCTTGGTGGGACAAGGATTCACAGATACGCAGTATTTT. Translated, it gives CASSLVGQGFTDTQYF.